This T cell receptor (beta chain) was sequenced in a study of T cell repertoires in cytomegalovirus infection. Overall study context: Both a matching HLA type and CMV infection were indicated by public TCR beta signatures.

TCRdb passed the reads through MiXCR, listing each CDR3 protein once. This table has more than 400,000 distinct CDR3 sequences, less than 30% appearing once. After removal of 5 bases from V and 2 bases from J, the junction contained 6 bases not matched to a gene. Germline CDR1 LNHDA, CDR2 SQIVND (reference sequence). CDR3 length: 16 amino acids. The table lists this clonotype with a few counts. Its specificity is not known. Study results and limitations: CMV carriers with the relevant HLA were identified by cumulative public TCR beta family frequency. In two of eight donors, the top clonotype was HLA-C-restricted CMV-specific.

Sequenced input: PBMCs. The rearrangement links TRBV19 to TRBJ2-1; 10 bases agree with TRBD1. This TCR came from a human donor in good health (CMV status not recorded). Some clones in this sample may be carry-over from other donors' samples. The CDR3 coding sequence is TGTGCCAGTAGTTCGACAGGGGGCGCAGCCTACAATGAGCAGTTCTTC. This encodes CASSSTGGAAYNEQFF. The full variable domain, its missing parts supplied by reference TRBV19 and TRBJ2-1, is DGGITQSPKYLFRKEGQNVTLSCEQNLNHDAMYWYRQDPGQGLRLIYYSQIVNDFQKGDIAEGYSVSREKKESFPLTVTSAQKNPTAFYLCASSSTGGAAYNEQFFGPGTRLTVL.